The 24 T cell receptor beta chains below come from one sample, sequenced in a study of blood T cell repertoires in COVID-19. Clones were read by immunoSEQ multiplex PCR, and TCRdb kept only the in-frame ones, dropping some. Of approximately 110,000 clones listed, roughly nine tenths are singletons. The sequenced sample was peripheral blood. The receptor source for this set is a man aged 35-49 years with acute or convalescent COVID-19.

The CDR3 DNA reads as TGTGCCAGCAGTCCGGATACAGGGGGCTTAGCCAAAAACATTCAGTACTTC. It specifies CASSPDTGGLAKNIQYF. The V gene is TRBV27, the J gene TRBJ2-4; TRBD1 agrees at 9 bases. This CDR3 is built from 17 residues. J was trimmed by 0 bases and V by 5 bases; bases with no gene match: 8. Germline CDR1 is MNHEY and CDR2 is SMNVEV (reference sequence).

This clone was seen a handful of times. The J gene is TRBJ1-5, the V gene TRBV7-8, with 7 bases fitting TRBD1. Unmatched junction bases numbered 3, after V lost 2 bases and J lost 2 bases. This CDR3 is built from 15 residues. CDR1 is SGHVS and CDR2 is FQNEAQ in the germline V gene. CDR3 DNA: TGTGCCAGCAGCTTACCAGGGGGTCGCAATCAGCCCCAGCATTTT. It yields the protein CASSLPGGRNQPQHF.

The chain joins TRBV18 to TRBJ2-5, with D possibly TRBD1 on 7 matching bases. CDR3 length: 15 amino acids. V was trimmed by 3 bases and J by 5 bases, leaving 16 bases between them. Per the germline V gene, CDR1 is KGHSH and CDR2 is LQKENI. The CDR3: CASSPYDRAGETQYF. The CDR3 DNA follows: TGTGCCAGCTCACCGTACGACAGGGCGGGGGAGACCCAGTACTTC.

This clone was found once. The chain employs TRBV7-2 and TRBJ1-2, with a tentative D call TRBD1 (5 bases). This CDR3 has 14 amino acids. The ends were cut back, 1 base at V and 5 bases at J, with 11 bases in the middle. Per the germline V gene, CDR1 is SGHTA and CDR2 is FQGNSA. CDR3 DNA sequence: TGTGCCAGCAGCTTAGGGCAGGGAGGTTATGGCTACACCTTC. It specifies CASSLGQGGYGYTF.

The chain is built from TRBV18 and TRBJ1-1; 8 bases are a match to TRBD1. Germline-derived CDR1 and CDR2 are KGHSH and LQKENI. After removal of 6 bases from V and 8 bases from J, the junction contained 8 bases not matched to a gene. There are 13 residues in the CDR3. The CDR3 nucleotides read TGTGCCAGCTCTCGGGGACAGGATAGCGAAGCTTTCTTT. This codes for CASSRGQDSEAFF.

This clone was counted a few times. CDR3 sequence reads: CASSLWDYSGNTIYF. The CDR3 region has the DNA TGTGCCAGCAGTTTATGGGACTACTCTGGAAACACCATATATTTT. This chain uses TRBV28 with TRBJ1-3; D gene ambiguous. V was shortened by 0 bases and J by 0 bases, with 6 bases between the two germline ends. Germline lookup yields CDR1 MDHEN and CDR2 SYDVKM. The CDR3 extends over 15 amino acids.

This rearrangement joins TRBV5-1 to TRBJ2-2; D is uncertain. Germline assignment: CDR1 SGHRS and CDR2 YFSETQ. Trimming removed 4 bases from V and 0 bases from J, with 10 bases in between. The length of the CDR3 is 15 residues. CDR3: CASSPDTSNTGELFF. The CDR3 DNA sequence: TGCGCCAGCAGCCCCGACACCTCGAACACCGGGGAGCTGTTTTTT.

The V gene is TRBV30, the J gene TRBJ1-6, with 8 bases identical to TRBD1. The CDR3 totals 17 residues. Trimming removed 3 bases from V and 4 bases from J; junction bases left unmatched: 11. Per the germline V gene, CDR1 is GTSNPN and CDR2 is SVGIG (reference sequence). The CDR3 loop reads CAWSVGGTGPYNSPLHF. The DNA for the CDR3 is TGTGCCTGGAGCGTAGGAGGGACAGGCCCGTATAATTCACCCCTCCACTTT.

V gene TRBV4-1 combines with J gene TRBJ1-2; D unresolved. This CDR3 contains 15 residues. V was trimmed by 1 base and J by 2 bases, leaving 11 bases between them. Germline CDR1 and CDR2: MGHRA and YSYEKL. CDR3 DNA: TGCGCCAGCAGCCAAGCAGGAACGGGGAACTATGGCTACACCTTC. Its translation: CASSQAGTGNYGYTF.

This clone was found many times. The J gene is TRBJ1-2, the V gene TRBV5-6; D perhaps matches TRBD1 (6 bases). CDR3 size: 13 residues. Trimming left V 3 bases short and J 5 bases short, with 11 bases between. Germline assignment: CDR1 SGHDT and CDR2 YYEEEE. This chain's CDR3 is CASSSLGQYGYTF. The CDR3, as DNA: TGTGCCAGCAGCTCGTTAGGACAGTATGGCTACACCTTC.

CDR3: CASSLGRGSGNTIYF. The CDR3 bases are TGTGCCAGCAGCTTAGGTCGGGGTTCGGGAAACACCATATATTTT. This sequence joins TRBV7-7 and TRBJ1-3; D uncertain. CDR3 length equals 15 residues. Germline V gene sequence: CDR1 SSHAT, CDR2 FNYEAQ (reference sequence). The V end was cut by 1 base, the J end by 4 bases, with 11 bases between.

The V call is TRBV2, the J call TRBJ1-5, with 9 positions matching TRBD1. Germline loops: CDR1 SNHLY, CDR2 FYNNEI. The length of the CDR3 is 14 residues. J lost 6 bases, V lost 4 bases, and 4 bases had no gene match. In DNA form, the CDR3 reads TGTGCCAGCAGTGCCGGGACAGGGAGTCAGCCCCAGCATTTT. Protein product: CASSAGTGSQPQHF.

This clone was observed many times. The gene calls are TRBV15 and TRBJ1-5; 10 bases are shared with TRBD1. The germline V gene has CDR1 LNHNV and CDR2 YYDKDF (reference sequence). Trimming removed 11 bases from V and 0 bases from J; junction bases left unmatched: 4. This CDR3 comprises 14 residues. The CDR3 region is CASGTGDSNQPQHF. The CDR3 DNA reads TGTGCCTCTGGGACAGGGGATAGCAATCAGCCCCAGCATTTT.

V gene TRBV11-2 combines with J gene TRBJ1-4, with 10 bases fitting TRBD1. This CDR3 has 15 residues. Germline V gene lookup returns CDR1 SGHAT and CDR2 FQNNGV. V gave up 5 bases and J gave up 6 bases; unmatched junction bases: 6. The CDR3 sequence: CASSRQGARDEKLFF. The CDR3, as DNA: TGTGCCAGCAGCCGACAGGGGGCCAGGGATGAAAAACTGTTTTTT.

The chain carries TRBV7-8 and TRBJ2-2, with 12 bases that match TRBD2. J lost 3 bases, V lost 6 bases, and 14 bases had no gene match. Germline V gene lookup returns CDR1 SGHVS and CDR2 FQNEAQ. This CDR3 has 19 residues. The chain's CDR3 is CASSPRLAGALTDTGELFF. In DNA form, the CDR3 reads TGTGCCAGCAGTCCCAGACTAGCGGGAGCTCTTACGGACACCGGGGAGCTGTTTTTT.

The chain uses TRBV5-8 and TRBJ1-6, with TRBD1 identical over 7 bases. In germline, CDR1 is SGHTS, CDR2 YDEGEE. The V segment lost 9 bases and the J segment 8 bases; nucleotides outside the gene matches: 11. This CDR3 comprises 14 residues. DNA for the CDR3: TGTGCCACTCAACGGGACAGTGGGTATTCACCCCTCCACTTT. It is translated as CATQRDSGYSPLHF.

The chain joins TRBV12-5 to TRBJ1-4; D uncertain. Trimming shortened V by 1 base and J by 8 bases, and 11 bases separated the two germline ends. CDR1 is LGHNT and CDR2 is FRNRAP in the germline V gene. CDR3 length: 14 residues. CDR3 sequence (DNA): TGTGCTAGTGGTTTGGGGCAAGAGGAGGAAAAACTGTTTTTT. It codes for CASGLGQEEEKLFF.

The rearrangement links TRBV3-1 (or the pseudogene TRBV3-2) to TRBJ2-3; tentative D call: TRBD2 (6 bases). Trimming left V 5 bases short and J 3 bases short, with 15 bases between. The CDR3 consists of 15 residues. Germline V CDR1 and CDR2: LGHDT, YNNKEL (reference sequence). CDR3 DNA: TGTGCCAGCAGCTTACAGCGGGTTGGGACAGATACGCAGTATTTT. Translation gives CASSLQRVGTDTQYF.

This clone was seen a single time. This rearrangement joins TRBV4-1 to TRBJ2-1, with 7 bases that match TRBD1. V shed 3 bases and J 1 base; nucleotides not matched to a gene: 9. Germline values: CDR1 MGHRA, CDR2 YSYEKL. The CDR3 is 17 residues long. This CDR3 is CASSHPVRQGSYNEQFF. In nucleotides, the CDR3 is TGCGCCAGCAGCCACCCCGTAAGACAGGGTTCCTACAATGAGCAGTTCTTC.

The V gene is TRBV12-5, the J gene TRBJ1-4; 7 bases line up with TRBD1. V dropped 6 bases and J dropped 0; count of bases not matched to a gene: 7. CDR3 length: 16 residues. CDR1 and CDR2 (germline): LGHNT, FRNRAP. The CDR3 bases are TGTGCTAGTGGCAGAGAAACAGGGGCAACTAATGAAAAACTGTTTTTT. This sequence encodes CASGRETGATNEKLFF.

The V and J genes are TRBV10-3 and TRBJ1-3, with D possibly TRBD1 on 6 matching bases. Deletions cut 4 bases from V and 4 bases from J, with 14 bases between. CDR1 and CDR2 (germline): ENHRY, SYGVKD. The CDR3 runs to 15 residues. The chain's CDR3 is CAISAETGWGNTIYF. CDR3 DNA: TGTGCCATCAGTGCCGAAACAGGGTGGGGAAACACCATATATTTT.

This chain connects TRBV12-3 or TRBV12-4 to TRBJ2-7, with TRBD2 as a possible D gene (6 bases). The CDR3 has 13 residues. V dropped 1 base and J dropped 5 bases, with 9 bases sitting between them. In DNA, the CDR3 is TGTGCCAGCAGTTTAGGGCTAGCGAACGAGCAGTACTTC. It translates to CASSLGLANEQYF.

This chain links TRBV10-3 with TRBJ1-2; D is uncertain. V was cut by 0 bases and J by 4 bases, with 9 bases left in between. This CDR3 comprises 14 residues. CDR1 and CDR2 from the germline V gene are ENHRY and SYGVKD. CDR3 DNA sequence: TGTGCCATCAGTGAGTCCCAAGGGAGCTATGGCTACACCTTC. This gives the protein CAISESQGSYGYTF.

This chain links TRBV7-2 with TRBJ2-1; 9 positions agree with TRBD2. The CDR3 covers 16 residues. Germline V CDR1 and CDR2: SGHTA, FQGNSA. Trimming cost V 2 bases and J 6 bases; bases outside gene matches: 8. CDR3 sequence reads: CASSLFPGGGANEQFF. CDR3 bases: TGTGCCAGCAGCTTATTTCCTGGCGGGGGGGCCAATGAGCAGTTCTTC.